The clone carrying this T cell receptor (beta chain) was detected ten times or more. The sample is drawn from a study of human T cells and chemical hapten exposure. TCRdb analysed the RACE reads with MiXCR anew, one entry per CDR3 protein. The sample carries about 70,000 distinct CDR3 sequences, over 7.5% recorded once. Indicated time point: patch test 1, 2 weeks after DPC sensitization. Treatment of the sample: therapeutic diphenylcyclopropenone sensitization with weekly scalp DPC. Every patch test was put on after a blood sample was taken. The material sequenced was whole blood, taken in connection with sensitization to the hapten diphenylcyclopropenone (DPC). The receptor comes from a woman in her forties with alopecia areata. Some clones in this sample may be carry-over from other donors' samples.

The chain's CDR3 is CASTEGGLLAGATEETQYF. In nucleotides, the CDR3 is TGTGCCAGCACCGAGGGGGGCCTACTAGCGGGGGCCACGGAAGAGACCCAGTACTTC. The gene calls are TRBV2 and TRBJ2-5; the match to TRBD2 covers 11 bases. Per germline, CDR1 SNHLY and CDR2 FYNNEI. J was trimmed by 3 bases and V by 7 bases; bases with no gene match: 19. The CDR3 consists of 19 residues.